This TCR beta chain was found in a study of blood T cell repertoires in COVID-19. In the study overall: T cells, B-cell-depleted T cells, or PBMCs provided the cDNA or gDNA that served as material.

Profiling relied on immunoSEQ multiplex PCR, and the TCRdb table lists in-frame clones only, not all of them. The sample contains roughly 220,000 clones, approximately 84% of which appear only once. Germline V gene lookup returns CDR1 LGHNT and CDR2 FRNRAP. V gave up 0 bases and J gave up 2 bases, with 13 bases separating them. The CDR3 is 17 amino acids. Before being deemed recovered, Cohort 3 donors had two negative PCRs, clearance, or symptom resolution. This TCR was sampled from a middle-aged man who had recovered from COVID-19. The sequencing sample was made of PBMCs or T cells enriched from blood (not recorded which). This rearrangement joins TRBV12-5 to TRBJ2-2; tentative D call: TRBD1 (7 bases). This chain's CDR3 is CASGLVRGTENTGELFF. The CDR3 region has the DNA TGTGCTAGTGGTTTGGTACGCGGGACAGAAAACACCGGGGAGCTGTTTTTT.